This T cell receptor (beta chain) emerged from a study of control samples from healthy donors and cancer patients. Sequencing used immunoSEQ multiplex PCR; TCRdb keeps in-frame clones, though not all of them. Of roughly 55,000 clones in the sample, roughly 95% are singletons; the top ten hold about 1.1%. From germline, CDR1 is MNHEY and CDR2 SVGEGT. CDR3 size: 16 residues. V was trimmed by 6 bases and J by 4 bases, leaving 18 bases between them. The J gene is TRBJ2-2, the V gene TRBV6-2 or TRBV6-3, with unresolved D. Input material: blood. This TCR was sampled from a woman under 30 in good health. This CDR3 reads CASSPVPGPGTGELFF. The CDR3 DNA sequence: TGTGCCAGCAGCCCTGTTCCGGGTCCGGGCACCGGGGAGCTGTTTTTT.